This record looks at one TCR beta chain sequence and its context. Its antigen is not identified. This CDR3 contains 15 residues. The germline V gene encodes CDR1 SGHTA and CDR2 FQGNSA. The J segment lost 2 bases and the V segment lost 3 bases, leaving 7 bases of the junction unmatched. This record belongs to a study of T cell responses to AZD1222 COVID-19 vaccine. Study findings and constraints: After the peak T cell response, and only then, were repertoires sampled. Of the AZD1222 recipients, only five or six were seropositive at baseline. Clonal diversity was possibly underestimated, and white British individuals and females predominated among donors.

Method: immunoSEQ multiplex PCR; TCRdb's copy keeps in-frame clones and lacks some. The sample lists about 82,000 clones, roughly 80% seen once, with approximately 1.3% in the top ten. Sequenced here: peripheral blood, sampled 28 days after the second AZD1222 dose. The source of this sequence is an adult who received the AZD1222 COVID-19 vaccine. V gene TRBV7-2 combines with J gene TRBJ2-7; 7 nucleotides agree with TRBD1. The CDR3 nucleotides are TGTGCCAGCAGCTTTACGGACAGGTCAGCCTACGAGCAGTACTTC. Its translation: CASSFTDRSAYEQYF. The whole variable domain, filled in from reference TRBV7-2 and TRBJ2-7, reads GAGVSQSPSNKVTEKGKDVELRCDPISGHTALYWYRQSLGQGLEFLIYFQGNSAPDKSGLPSDRFSAERTGGSVSTLTIQRTQQEDSAVYLCASSFTDRSAYEQYFGPGTRLTVT.